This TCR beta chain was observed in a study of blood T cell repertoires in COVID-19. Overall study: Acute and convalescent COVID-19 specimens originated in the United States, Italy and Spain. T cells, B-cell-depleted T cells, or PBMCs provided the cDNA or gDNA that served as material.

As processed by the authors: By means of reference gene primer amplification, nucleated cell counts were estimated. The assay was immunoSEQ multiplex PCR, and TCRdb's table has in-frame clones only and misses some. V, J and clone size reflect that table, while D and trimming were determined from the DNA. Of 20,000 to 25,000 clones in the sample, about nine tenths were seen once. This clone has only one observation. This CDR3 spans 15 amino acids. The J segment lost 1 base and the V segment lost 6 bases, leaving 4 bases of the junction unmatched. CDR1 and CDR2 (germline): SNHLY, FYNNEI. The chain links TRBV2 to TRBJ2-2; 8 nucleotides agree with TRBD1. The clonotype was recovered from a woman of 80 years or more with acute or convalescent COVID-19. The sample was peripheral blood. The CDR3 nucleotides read TGTGCCAGCAGCCCCAGGGGGCTGAACACCGGGGAGCTGTTTTTT. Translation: CASSPRGLNTGELFF.